What follows is one T cell receptor (beta chain) and its context. Its antigen is undetermined. All of the donors were Caucasians in good health. This entry belongs to a study of identical twins. The study, taken as a whole, reports: Insertions were reduced in abundant cord blood beta clonotypes but not in memory repertoires.

Germline CDR1 reads SEHNR; CDR2 reads FQNEAQ (reference sequence). The CDR3 contains 15 residues. V lost 5 bases to trimming and J lost 2 bases; unmatched junction nucleotides: 6. TCRdb itself ran the 5' RACE reads through MiXCR, one entry per CDR3 protein. The repertoire consists of 200,000 to 250,000 distinct CDR3 sequences, with approximately 7.8% occurring once and the leading ten covering around 5.4%. This sample was shared with a second study, whose subject was yellow fever vaccine responses in identical twins.

Sequenced material: CD8+ T cells sorted from blood. The chain employs TRBV7-9 and TRBJ2-3; 8 nucleotides line up with TRBD1. The TCR was taken from a woman aged 18-29 years in good health. The CDR3 protein is CASSPTGAPTDTQYF. In DNA, the CDR3 is TGTGCCAGCAGCCCGACAGGGGCACCCACAGATACGCAGTATTTT.